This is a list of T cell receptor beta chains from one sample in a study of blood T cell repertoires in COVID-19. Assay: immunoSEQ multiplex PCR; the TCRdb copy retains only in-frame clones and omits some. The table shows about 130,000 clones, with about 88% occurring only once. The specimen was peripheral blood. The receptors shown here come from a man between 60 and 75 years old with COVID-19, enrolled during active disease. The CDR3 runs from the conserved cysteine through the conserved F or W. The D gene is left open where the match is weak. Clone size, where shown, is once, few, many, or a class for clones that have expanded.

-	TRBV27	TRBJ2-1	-	TGTGCCAGCAGCCGGGAATTCTCCTACAATGAGCAGTTCTTC	CASSREFSYNEQFF
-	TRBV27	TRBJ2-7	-	TGTGCCAGCAGTTTACGGGGTAGCTACTACGAGCAGTACTTC	CASSLRGSYYEQYF
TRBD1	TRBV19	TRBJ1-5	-	TGTGCCAGTAGTTCTCACAGGGGTGGGCAGCCCCAGCATTTT	CASSSHRGGQPQHF
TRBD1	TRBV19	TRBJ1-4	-	TGTGCCAGCGCCCGACAGGGAGAGAGCGAAAAACTGTTTTTT	CASARQGESEKLFF
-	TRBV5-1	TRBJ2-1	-	TGCGCCAGCAGCCGAACCGGGACACTCTCCTACAATGAGCAGTTCTTC	CASSRTGTLSYNEQFF
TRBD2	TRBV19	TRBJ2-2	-	TGTGCCAGTAGTTCTAGCGGGAGTGGCACCGGGGAGCTGTTTTTT	CASSSSGSGTGELFF
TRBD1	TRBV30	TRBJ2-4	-	TGTGCCTGGAGTGCGGGACAGTTCAACATTCAGTACTTC	CAWSAGQFNIQYF
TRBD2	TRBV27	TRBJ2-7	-	TGTGCCAGCAGCCCCCGCCTAGCGGGACCCTACGAGCAGTACTTC	CASSPRLAGPYEQYF
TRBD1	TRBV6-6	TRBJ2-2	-	TGTGCCAGCAGTTACGGACAGGGCTACGGGGAGCTGTTTTTT	CASSYGQGYGELFF
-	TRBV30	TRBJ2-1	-	TGTGCCTGGAGTCTTTGGGCCGACAATGAGCAGTTCTTC	CAWSLWADNEQFF
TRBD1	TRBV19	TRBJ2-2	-	TGTGCCAGTAGTATGGGACAGGGGCGGATGGGCGGGGAGCTGTTTTTT	CASSMGQGRMGGELFF
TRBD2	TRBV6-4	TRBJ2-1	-	TGTGCCAGCAGTTCTTCTAGCGGACTAAACAATGAGCAGTTCTTC	CASSSSSGLNNEQFF
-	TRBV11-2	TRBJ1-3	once	TGTGCCAGCAGCTTAGTCGGCGGCAGCTTCTACTCTGGAAACACCATATATTTT	CASSLVGGSFYSGNTIYF
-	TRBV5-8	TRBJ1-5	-	TGTGCCAGCAGCCCGGTTGTGCCAGGGGGCAATCAGCCCCAGCATTTT	CASSPVVPGGNQPQHF
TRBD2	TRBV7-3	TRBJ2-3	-	TGTGCCAGCAGCTTAGGGGCTAGCGGGAGTAGCACAGATACGCAGTATTTT	CASSLGASGSSTDTQYF
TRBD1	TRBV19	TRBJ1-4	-	TGTGCCAGTAGTATCAACAGGGGCGGCGAAAAACTGTTTTTT	CASSINRGGEKLFF
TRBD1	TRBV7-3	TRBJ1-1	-	TGTGCCAGCAGCCAGGGACAGGGAGGGGCCACTGAAGCTTTCTTT	CASSQGQGGATEAFF
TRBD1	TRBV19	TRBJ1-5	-	TGTGCCAGCGAGGACAGGATGGGTCAGCCCCAGCATTTT	CASEDRMGQPQHF
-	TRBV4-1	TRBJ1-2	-	TGCGCCAGCAGCCAACTCACAGGGCTATACTATGGCTACACCTTC	CASSQLTGLYYGYTF
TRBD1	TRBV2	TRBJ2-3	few	TGTGCCAGCGTAGGGACAGGGGTGGCCACAGATACGCAGTATTTT	CASVGTGVATDTQYF
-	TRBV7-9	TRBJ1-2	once	TGTGCCAGCGCGCGGTCAAACTATGGCTACACCTTC	CASARSNYGYTF
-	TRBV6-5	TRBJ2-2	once	TGTGCCAGCAGGCGAAGCACGGGGGTCGCCGGGGAGCTGTTTTTT	CASRRSTGVAGELFF
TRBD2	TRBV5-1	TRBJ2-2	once	TGCGCCAGCAGCTTCACCTCGGGACTATCCACCGGGGAGCTGTTTTTT	CASSFTSGLSTGELFF
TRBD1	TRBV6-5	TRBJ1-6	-	TGTGCCAGCACGAGGACAGGTCGATCACCCCTCCACTTT	CASTRTGRSPLHF
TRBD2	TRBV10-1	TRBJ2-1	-	TGCGCCAGCAAAGGGACTAGCGAAGGGGATAATGAGCAGTTCTTC	CASKGTSEGDNEQFF
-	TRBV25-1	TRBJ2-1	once	TGTGCCAGCAGTGAGGGGGGGGCCCCGATAAACAATGAGCAGTTCTTC	CASSEGGAPINNEQFF
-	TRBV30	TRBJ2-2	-	TGTGCCTGGAGTGTACTTAGGGGACTTTACACCGGGGAGCTGTTTTTT	CAWSVLRGLYTGELFF
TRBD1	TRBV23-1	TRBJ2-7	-	TGCGCCAGCAGTCTCGGCCGAGACAGGGGGTGGCGGAACTCCTACGAGCAGTACTTC	CASSLGRDRGWRNSYEQYF
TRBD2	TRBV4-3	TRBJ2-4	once	TGCGCCAGCAGCCAAGATGCGGGCGGGAGCGTTGGGGGGGCCAAAAACATTCAGTACTTC	CASSQDAGGSVGGAKNIQYF
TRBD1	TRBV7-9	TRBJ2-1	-	TGTGCCAGCAGCTTTGATGACAGGGTGGAGTTCTTC	CASSFDDRVEFF
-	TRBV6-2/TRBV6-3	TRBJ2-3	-	TGTGCCAGCAGCCACGCGGATTTTAGCACAGATACGCAGTATTTT	CASSHADFSTDTQYF
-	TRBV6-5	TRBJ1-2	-	TGTGTCTCGGGGGGTTTCGGGAGCGGCTACACCTTC	CVSGGFGSGYTF
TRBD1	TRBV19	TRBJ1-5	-	TGTGCCAGTGGCGGGACAGGGGCTCAGCCCCAGCATTTT	CASGGTGAQPQHF
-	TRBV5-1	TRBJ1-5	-	TGCGCCAGCAGCCTCTTAGGAGGCAATCAGCCCCAGCATTTT	CASSLLGGNQPQHF
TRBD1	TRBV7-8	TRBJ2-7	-	TGTGCCAGCAGCTTAGAGTCTAAGGGGGCGGGCGAGCAGTACTTC	CASSLESKGAGEQYF
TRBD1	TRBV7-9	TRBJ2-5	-	TGTGCCAGCAGCTCGACAGGGGCGCAAGAGACCCAGTACTTC	CASSSTGAQETQYF
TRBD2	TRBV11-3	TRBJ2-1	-	TGTGCCAGCAGCTCAAGACTAGCGGGAGGGCGTAATGAGCAGTTCTTC	CASSSRLAGGRNEQFF
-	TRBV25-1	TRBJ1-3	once	TGTGCCAGCAGTGAATACGGCCCAGGAGGAAACACCATATATTTT	CASSEYGPGGNTIYF
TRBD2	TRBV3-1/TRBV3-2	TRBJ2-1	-	TGTGCCAGCAGCCTACCACTGGGGGGGGAGGTTGGCAATGAGCAGTTCTTC	CASSLPLGGEVGNEQFF
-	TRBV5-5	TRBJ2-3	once	TGTGCCAGCAGCTTGGACGCGTCAGATACGCAGTATTTT	CASSLDASDTQYF
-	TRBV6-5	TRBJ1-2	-	TGTGCCAGCCACCCTACCCGAAACTATGGCTACACCTTC	CASHPTRNYGYTF
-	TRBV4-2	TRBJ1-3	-	TGTGCCAGCAGCCAAGAGCTGCCATTTCATCAGCGTGGAAACACCATATATTTT	CASSQELPFHQRGNTIYF
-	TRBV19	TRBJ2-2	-	TGTGCCAGTAGTCCTACTAGGAACGGGGAGCTGTTTTTT	CASSPTRNGELFF
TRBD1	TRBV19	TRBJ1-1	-	TGTGCCAGTATCCCCGACAGGGTCGGCGAAGCTTTCTTT	CASIPDRVGEAFF
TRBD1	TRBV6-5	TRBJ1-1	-	TGTGCCAGCAGGTTCGACAGGGAGAGCGCTGAAGCTTTCTTT	CASRFDRESAEAFF
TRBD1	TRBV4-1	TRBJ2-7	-	TGCGCCAGCAGCCAAGAGGGACAGGGCACCTACGAGCAGTACTTC	CASSQEGQGTYEQYF
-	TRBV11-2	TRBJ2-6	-	TGTGCCACCCAGCGCAATTCTGGGGCCAACGTCCTGACTTTC	CATQRNSGANVLTF
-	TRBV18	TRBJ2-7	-	TGTGCCAGCTCGCCTATCGCCAACAGGGTTGGCGACTACGAGCAGTACTTC	CASSPIANRVGDYEQYF
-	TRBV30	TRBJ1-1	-	TGTGCCTGGAGTGTACGCCCCCGGCAGGGTGGCACTGAAGCTTTCTTT	CAWSVRPRQGGTEAFF
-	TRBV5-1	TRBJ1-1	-	TGCGCCAGCAGCTTGCAGGGGTTTAACACTGAAGCTTTCTTT	CASSLQGFNTEAFF
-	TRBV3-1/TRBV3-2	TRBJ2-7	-	TGTGCCAGCAGCCCCCGAGGACAGGGACTATACGAGCAGTACTTC	CASSPRGQGLYEQYF
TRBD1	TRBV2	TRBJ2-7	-	TGTGCCGGCCGACAGGGCTACGAGCAGTACTTC	CAGRQGYEQYF